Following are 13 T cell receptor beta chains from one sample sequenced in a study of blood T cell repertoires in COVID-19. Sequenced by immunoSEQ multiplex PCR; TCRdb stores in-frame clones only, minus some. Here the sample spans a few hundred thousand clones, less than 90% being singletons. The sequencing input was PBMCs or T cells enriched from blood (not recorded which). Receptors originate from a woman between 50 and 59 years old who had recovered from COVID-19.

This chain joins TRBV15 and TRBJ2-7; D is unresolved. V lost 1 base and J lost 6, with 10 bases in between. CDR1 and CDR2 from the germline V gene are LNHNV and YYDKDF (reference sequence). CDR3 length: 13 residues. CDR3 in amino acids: CATSRGFTSEQYF. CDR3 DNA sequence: TGTGCCACCAGCAGAGGCTTCACGAGCGAGCAGTACTTC.

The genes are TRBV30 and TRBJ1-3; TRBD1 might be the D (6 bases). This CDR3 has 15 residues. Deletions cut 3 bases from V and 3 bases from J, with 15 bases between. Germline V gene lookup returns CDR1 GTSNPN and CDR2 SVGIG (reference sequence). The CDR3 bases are TGTGCCTGGAGCACTTGGGGGGGCGGTGGAAACACCATATATTTT. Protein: CAWSTWGGGGNTIYF. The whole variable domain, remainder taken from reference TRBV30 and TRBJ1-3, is SQTIHQWPATLVQPVGSPLSLECTVEGTSNPNLYWYRQAAGRGLQLLFYSVGIGQISSEVPQNLSASRPQDRQFILSSKKLLLSDSGFYLCAWSTWGGGGNTIYFGEGSWLTVV.

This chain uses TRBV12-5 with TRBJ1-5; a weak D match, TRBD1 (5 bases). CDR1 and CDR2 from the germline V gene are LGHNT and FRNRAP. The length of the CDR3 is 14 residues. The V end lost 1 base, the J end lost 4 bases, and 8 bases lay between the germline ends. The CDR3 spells CASGLGAGNQPQHF. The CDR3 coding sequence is TGTGCTAGTGGTTTGGGGGCAGGGAATCAGCCCCAGCATTTT.

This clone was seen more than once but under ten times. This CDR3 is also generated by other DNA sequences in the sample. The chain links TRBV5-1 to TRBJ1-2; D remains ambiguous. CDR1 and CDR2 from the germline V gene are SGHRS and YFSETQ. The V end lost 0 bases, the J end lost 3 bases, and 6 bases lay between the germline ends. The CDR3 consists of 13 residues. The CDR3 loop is CASSLDRDYGYTF. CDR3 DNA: TGCGCCAGCAGCTTGGACCGCGACTATGGCTACACCTTC.

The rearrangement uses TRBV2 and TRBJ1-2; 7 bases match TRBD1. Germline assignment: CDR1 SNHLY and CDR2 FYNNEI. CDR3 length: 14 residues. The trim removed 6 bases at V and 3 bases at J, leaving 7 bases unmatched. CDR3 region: CASRARGEDYGYTF. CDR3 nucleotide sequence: TGTGCCAGCAGAGCCAGGGGGGAGGACTATGGCTACACCTTC.

In DNA form, the CDR3 reads TGTGCCAGCAGGCGTTTCCCGGGACAGGGCCCAGATACGCAGTATTTT. It specifies CASRRFPGQGPDTQYF. The V call is TRBV2, the J call TRBJ2-3; 9 positions match TRBD1. The J segment lost 4 bases and the V segment lost 6 bases, leaving 11 bases of the junction unmatched. The CDR3 runs 16 residues. CDR1 is SNHLY, CDR2 FYNNEI, per germline.

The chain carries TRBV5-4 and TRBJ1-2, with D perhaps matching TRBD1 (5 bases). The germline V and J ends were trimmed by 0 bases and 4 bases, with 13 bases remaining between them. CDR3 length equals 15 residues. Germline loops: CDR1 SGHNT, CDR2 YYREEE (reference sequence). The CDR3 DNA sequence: TGTGCCAGCAGCTTGGGGGTGACAGAACTCTATGGCTACACCTTC. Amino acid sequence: CASSLGVTELYGYTF.

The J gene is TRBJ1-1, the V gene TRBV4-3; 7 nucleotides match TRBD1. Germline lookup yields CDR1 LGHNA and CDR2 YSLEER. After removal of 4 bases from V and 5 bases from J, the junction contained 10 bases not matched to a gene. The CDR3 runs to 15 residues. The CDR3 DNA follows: TGCGCCAGCAGCCGCAACCCGGCAGGGGGGACTGAAGCTTTCTTT. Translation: CASSRNPAGGTEAFF.

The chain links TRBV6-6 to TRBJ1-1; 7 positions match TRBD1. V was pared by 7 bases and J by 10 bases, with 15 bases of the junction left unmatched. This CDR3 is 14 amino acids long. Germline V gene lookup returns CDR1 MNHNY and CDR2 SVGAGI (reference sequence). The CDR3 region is CASILTTGQAGAFF. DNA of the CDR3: TGTGCCAGCATCCTGACGACAGGGCAGGCCGGAGCTTTCTTT.

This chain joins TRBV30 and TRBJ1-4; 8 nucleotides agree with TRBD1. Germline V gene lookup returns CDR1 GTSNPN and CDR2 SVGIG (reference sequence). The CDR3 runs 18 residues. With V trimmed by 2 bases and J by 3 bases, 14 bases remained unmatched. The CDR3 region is CAWSYIQTGVGANEKLFF. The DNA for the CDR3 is TGTGCCTGGAGTTATATTCAGACAGGGGTCGGGGCTAATGAAAAACTGTTTTTT.

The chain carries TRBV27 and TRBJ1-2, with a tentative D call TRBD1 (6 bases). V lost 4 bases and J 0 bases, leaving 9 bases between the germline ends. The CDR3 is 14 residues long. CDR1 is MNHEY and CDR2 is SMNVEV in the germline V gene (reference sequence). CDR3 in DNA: TGTGCCAGCAGTTCCCGGACAGCTAACTATGGCTACACCTTC. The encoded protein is CASSSRTANYGYTF.

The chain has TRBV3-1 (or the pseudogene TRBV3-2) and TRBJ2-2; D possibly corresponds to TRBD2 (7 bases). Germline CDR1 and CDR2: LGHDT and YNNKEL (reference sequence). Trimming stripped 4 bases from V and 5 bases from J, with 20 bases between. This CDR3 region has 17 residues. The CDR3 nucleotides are TGTGCCAGCAGCCCCACTTGGGGGGGCGCGGGGACCGGGGAGCTGTTTTTT. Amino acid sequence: CASSPTWGGAGTGELFF.

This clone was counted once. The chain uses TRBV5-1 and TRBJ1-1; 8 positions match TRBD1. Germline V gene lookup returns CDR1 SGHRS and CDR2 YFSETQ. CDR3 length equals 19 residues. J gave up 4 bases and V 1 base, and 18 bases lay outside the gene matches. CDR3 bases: TGCGCCAGCAGCTTGTTAGCCCTGGGGGGACAGGCAAAAGGCACTGAAGCTTTCTTT. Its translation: CASSLLALGGQAKGTEAFF.